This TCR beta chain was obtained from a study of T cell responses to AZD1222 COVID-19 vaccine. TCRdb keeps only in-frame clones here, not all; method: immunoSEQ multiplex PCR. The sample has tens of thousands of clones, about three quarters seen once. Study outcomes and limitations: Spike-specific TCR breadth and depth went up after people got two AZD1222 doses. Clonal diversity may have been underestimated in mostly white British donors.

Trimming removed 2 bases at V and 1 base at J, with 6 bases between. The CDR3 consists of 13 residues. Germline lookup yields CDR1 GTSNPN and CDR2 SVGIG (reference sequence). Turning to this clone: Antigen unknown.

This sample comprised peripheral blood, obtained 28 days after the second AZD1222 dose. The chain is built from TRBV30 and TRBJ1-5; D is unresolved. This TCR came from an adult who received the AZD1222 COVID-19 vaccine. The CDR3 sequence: CAWSMASNQPQHF. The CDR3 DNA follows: TGTGCCTGGAGTATGGCCAGCAATCAGCCCCAGCATTTT. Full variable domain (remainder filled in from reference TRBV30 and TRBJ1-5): SQTIHQWPATLVQPVGSPLSLECTVEGTSNPNLYWYRQAAGRGLQLLFYSVGIGQISSEVPQNLSASRPQDRQFILSSKKLLLSDSGFYLCAWSMASNQPQHFGDGTRLSIL.